Listed below are T cell receptor beta chains from one sample, sequenced in a study of blood T cell repertoires in COVID-19. Sequenced by immunoSEQ multiplex PCR; TCRdb stores in-frame clones only, minus some. This sample has fewer than 300,000 clones, with roughly four fifths found just once. Sequencing input: peripheral blood. Receptor source: a person aged 65 to 85 with COVID-19, enrolled during active disease. CDR3s include the opening cysteine and the closing phenylalanine or tryptophan. The D gene is left open where the match is weak. Clone size is not always given. Where it is, it says once, few, many or a class for expanded clones.

V gene	D gene	J gene	clone size	CDR3 protein	CDR3 DNA
TRBV7-8	.	TRBJ1-3	.	CASSFFSRRDTIYF	TGTGCCAGCAGCTTCTTCTCCAGGCGGGACACCATATATTTT
TRBV6-4	.	TRBJ2-7	.	CAHVGRSWPEQYF	TGTGCCCACGTGGGCAGGTCATGGCCCGAGCAGTACTTC
TRBV28	.	TRBJ2-4	.	CASSSVNIQYF	TGTGCCAGCAGCTCTGTAAACATTCAGTACTTC
TRBV6-4	TRBD1	TRBJ1-1	.	CASSDYQGGLSWAFF	TGTGCCAGCAGTGATTACCAGGGGGGTTTGAGTTGGGCTTTCTTT
TRBV5-1	TRBD2	TRBJ2-7	few	CASSLVPAGIYEQYF	TGCGCCAGCAGCTTGGTACCAGCGGGGATCTACGAGCAGTACTTC
TRBV7-3	.	TRBJ2-1	.	CASSSHSYNEQFF	TGTGCCAGCAGCTCCCATAGCTACAATGAGCAGTTCTTC
TRBV7-6	TRBD1	TRBJ1-4	.	CASSQGTGGAFTNEKLFF	TGTGCCAGCAGCCAAGGGACAGGGGGCGCGTTTACTAATGAAAAACTGTTTTTT
TRBV28	.	TRBJ1-2	.	CASSLGGPNPYGYTF	TGTGCCAGCAGTTTGGGAGGACCAAATCCCTATGGCTACACCTTC
TRBV7-3	.	TRBJ1-1	.	CASSLHGGASNTEAFF	TGTGCCAGCAGCTTACATGGGGGGGCGTCGAACACTGAAGCTTTCTTT
TRBV6-5	.	TRBJ2-1	.	CASRGYEQFF	TGTGCCAGCCGGGGGTATGAGCAGTTCTTC
TRBV19	.	TRBJ2-3	.	CASIPRGQGLSDTQYF	TGTGCCAGCATCCCCCGTGGGCAGGGCTTGTCAGATACGCAGTATTTT